The 10 T cell receptor beta chains below come from one sample, sequenced in a study of shared clonotypes between healthy human individuals. Profiling relied on immunoSEQ multiplex PCR, and the TCRdb table lists in-frame clones only, not all of them. The sample includes 550,000 to 850,000 clones, approximately 79% of them seen just once. Sample: memory CD4+ T cells sorted from blood. This sample's subset: CD45RA-negative fraction. The receptors were gathered from a woman aged 25 to 45 in good health.

The rearrangement joins TRBV18 to TRBJ2-7; TRBD2 agrees at 10 bases. The CDR3 has 15 amino acids. V lost 1 base and J lost 4; bases outside the gene matches: 4. Germline loops: CDR1 KGHSH, CDR2 LQKENI. The CDR3 is CASSPLAGGQYEQYF. The DNA for the CDR3 is TGTGCCAGCTCACCACTAGCGGGAGGACAATACGAGCAGTACTTC.

The CDR3 loop is CASSNLERDSRDEQFF. The DNA for the CDR3 is TGTGCCAGCAGCAACCTCGAGCGGGACAGTAGGGATGAGCAGTTCTTC. The rearrangement links TRBV21-1 to TRBJ2-1. TRBV21-1 is a pseudogene locus. The CDR3 extends over 16 amino acids.

This rearrangement joins TRBV27 to TRBJ1-1; D uncertain. V was cut by 5 bases and J by 0 bases, with 10 bases left in between. The germline V gene has CDR1 MNHEY and CDR2 SMNVEV (reference sequence). The CDR3 consists of 14 residues. CDR3 in DNA: TGTGCCAGCAGTATCGCAATGATGAACACTGAAGCTTTCTTT. The encoded protein is CASSIAMMNTEAFF.

The chain joins TRBV5-1 to TRBJ2-1; D remains unclear. Germline V gene data show CDR1 as SGHRS and CDR2 as YFSETQ. CDR3 size: 15 residues. The germline V and J ends were trimmed by 0 bases and 1 base, with 8 bases remaining between them. The CDR3 sequence: CASSLDSQSYNEQFF. For the CDR3, the DNA is TGCGCCAGCAGCTTGGATTCTCAATCCTACAATGAGCAGTTCTTC.

This sequence joins TRBV27 and TRBJ1-2; TRBD1 agrees at 10 bases. The CDR3 covers 14 residues. The V segment lost 3 bases and the J segment 6 bases; nucleotides outside the gene matches: 4. Germline V CDR1 and CDR2: MNHEY, SMNVEV (reference sequence). CDR3 protein: CASSFGTGVDGYTF. The CDR3 DNA follows: TGTGCCAGCAGTTTCGGGACAGGGGTCGATGGCTACACCTTC.

V usage is TRBV7-9 and J usage is TRBJ1-1; 10 bases fit TRBD1. Trimming at V came to 4 bases and at J to 7 bases, leaving 6 bases not matched to a gene. Germline-derived CDR1 and CDR2 are SEHNR and FQNEAQ (reference sequence). CDR3 length: 14 amino acids. The chain's CDR3 is CASSSWTGGGEAFF. CDR3 DNA: TGTGCCAGCAGCTCCTGGACAGGGGGAGGTGAAGCTTTCTTT.

This clone was seen a few times. This chain uses TRBV28 with TRBJ2-3, with a possible D match to TRBD2 (6 bases). This CDR3 is built from 13 residues. Germline-derived CDR1 and CDR2 are MDHEN and SYDVKM. Trimming removed 6 bases from V and 8 bases from J, with 15 bases in between. The CDR3 DNA sequence: TGTGCCAGCAGACGGGAGTACGGGGGTACGCAGTATTTT. Amino acid sequence: CASRREYGGTQYF.

This chain joins TRBV28 and TRBJ1-2; D ambiguous. The CDR3 has 12 amino acids. The V end lost 1 base, the J end lost 8 bases, and 8 bases lay between the germline ends. Germline assignment: CDR1 MDHEN and CDR2 SYDVKM. DNA for the CDR3: TGTGCCAGCAGTTTATCAGCGCGGGGCTACACCTTC. This encodes CASSLSARGYTF.

V usage is TRBV20-1 and J usage is TRBJ2-5; D remains ambiguous. The CDR3 length is 11 residues. CDR1 DFQATT and CDR2 SNEGSKA come from the germline V gene (reference sequence). V gave up 4 bases and J gave up 2 bases, with 5 bases separating them. The CDR3 DNA reads as TGCAGTGCTACCAGACAAGAGACCCAGTACTTC. This translates into CSATRQETQYF.

The rearrangement uses TRBV7-7 and TRBJ2-3, with a weak D call TRBD2 (7 bases). The ends were cut back, 5 bases at V and 13 bases at J, with 22 bases in the middle. The CDR3 totals 14 residues. CDR1 and CDR2 from the germline V gene are SSHAT and FNYEAQ (reference sequence). CDR3 coding DNA: TGTGCCAGCAGCAGCTCTAGCGGTGGGGGCCTTAAGTATTTT. The encoded protein is CASSSSSGGGLKYF.